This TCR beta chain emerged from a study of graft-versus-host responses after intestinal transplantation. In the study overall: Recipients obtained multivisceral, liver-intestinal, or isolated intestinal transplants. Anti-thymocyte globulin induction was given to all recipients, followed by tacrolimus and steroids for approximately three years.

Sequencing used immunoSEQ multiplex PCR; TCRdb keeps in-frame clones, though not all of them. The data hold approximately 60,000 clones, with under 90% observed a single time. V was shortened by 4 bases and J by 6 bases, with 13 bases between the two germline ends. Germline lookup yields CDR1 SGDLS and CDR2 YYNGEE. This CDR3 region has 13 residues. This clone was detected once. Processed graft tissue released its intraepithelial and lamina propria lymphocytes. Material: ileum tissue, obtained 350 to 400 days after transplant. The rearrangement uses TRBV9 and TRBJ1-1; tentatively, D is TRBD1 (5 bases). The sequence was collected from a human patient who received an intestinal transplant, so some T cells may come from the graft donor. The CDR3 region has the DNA TGTGCCAGCAGCCCCCGGCGGGGGGCTGAAGCTTTCTTT. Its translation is CASSPRRGAEAFF.